The 15 T cell receptor beta chains below were found in one sample sequenced in a study of T cell responses to AZD1222 COVID-19 vaccine. TCRdb's copy holds only in-frame clones and misses some; the assay was immunoSEQ multiplex PCR. The sample lists about 55,000 clones, approximately 90% seen once, with around 3.9% in the top ten. The source material was peripheral blood, sampled on day 0 of AZD1222 vaccination. These receptors originate from an adult in good health.

This chain uses TRBV7-2 with TRBJ1-3; D gene uncertain. Germline values: CDR1 SGHTA, CDR2 FQGNSA. With 0 bases removed from V and 0 bases from J, the gap between germline ends came to 9 bases. This CDR3 has 16 amino acids. The DNA of the CDR3 is TGTGCCAGCAGCTTAGCCTCAATCCGCTCTGGAAACACCATATATTTT. Its protein is CASSLASIRSGNTIYF. Variable domain in full (rest from reference TRBV7-2 and TRBJ1-3): GAGVSQSPSNKVTEKGKDVELRCDPISGHTALYWYRQSLGQGLEFLIYFQGNSAPDKSGLPSDRFSAERTGGSVSTLTIQRTQQEDSAVYLCASSLASIRSGNTIYFGEGSWLTVV.

The sample holds one count of this clone. The rearrangement links TRBV7-8 to TRBJ2-2; weak D call: TRBD2 (5 bases). Germline assignment: CDR1 SGHVS and CDR2 FQNEAQ. Trimming stripped 5 bases from V and 9 bases from J, with 10 bases between. This CDR3 spans 12 amino acids. The CDR3 nucleotides read TGTGCCAGCAGCCGGCCCGGGAGGGAGCTGTTTTTT. The encoded protein is CASSRPGRELFF.

V usage is TRBV29-1 and J usage is TRBJ2-2; 15 nucleotides match TRBD2. The V gene end was trimmed by 5 bases and the J gene end by 3 bases; junction bases not matched to a gene: 7. The germline gives CDR1 SQVTM, CDR2 ANQGSEA. The CDR3 has 17 residues. CDR3 in amino acids: CSVSGTSGGTHTGELFF. The CDR3 DNA reads as TGCAGCGTTTCCGGGACTAGCGGGGGGACCCACACCGGGGAGCTGTTTTTT.

The genes are TRBV4-2 and TRBJ1-2, with 8 bases lining up with TRBD1. Germline-derived CDR1 and CDR2 are LGHNA and YNFKEQ. The CDR3 spans 16 residues. V dropped 4 bases and J dropped 3; count of bases not matched to a gene: 10. In nucleotides, the CDR3 is TGTGCCAGCAGCCGAGAGGGGGGACAGGCGGACTATGGCTACACCTTC. Residues: CASSREGGQADYGYTF.

The chain recombines TRBV12-3 or TRBV12-4 with TRBJ1-2; 8 positions match TRBD1. V shed 5 bases and J 5 bases; nucleotides not matched to a gene: 4. The CDR3 extends over 13 amino acids. The CDR3 loop reads CASSVRTGYGYTF. CDR3 bases: TGTGCCAGCAGTGTCCGGACAGGGTATGGCTACACCTTC.

The J gene is TRBJ2-3, the V gene TRBV9, with TRBD2 identical over 10 bases. The CDR3 consists of 18 residues. V lost 3 bases and J lost 0; bases outside the gene matches: 10. CDR1 SGDLS and CDR2 YYNGEE come from the germline V gene. Written as DNA, the CDR3 is TGTGCCAGCAGCGCCCCCTCTAGCGGGGGACTTAGCACAGATACGCAGTATTTT. Its protein product is CASSAPSSGGLSTDTQYF.

The chain has TRBV7-9 and TRBJ2-7, with TRBD1 matching over 7 bases. CDR1 is SEHNR, CDR2 FQNEAQ, per germline (reference sequence). V was pared by 5 bases and J by 5 bases, with 9 bases of the junction left unmatched. The CDR3 runs 14 residues. The CDR3 nucleotides read TGTGCCAGCAGCGACCACGACAGGGTCCACGAGCAGTACTTC. This translates into CASSDHDRVHEQYF. Drawing the rest from reference TRBV7-9 and TRBJ2-7, the complete variable domain is DTGVSQNPRHKITKRGQNVTFRCDPISEHNRLYWYRQTLGQGPEFLTYFQNEAQLEKSRLLSDRFSAERPKGSFSTLEIQRTEQGDSAMYLCASSDHDRVHEQYFGPGTRLTVT.

The rearrangement links TRBV5-4 to TRBJ2-1, with TRBD2 matching 9 bases. CDR3 length: 15 amino acids. The germline gives CDR1 SGHNT, CDR2 YYREEE (reference sequence). Trimming at V came to 4 bases and at J to 7 bases, leaving 9 bases not matched to a gene. The DNA for the CDR3 is TGTGCCAGCAGCAGAGGCGGGGGGGCAGGGAATGAGCAGTTCTTC. Translating it yields CASSRGGGAGNEQFF.

The chain recombines TRBV7-9 with TRBJ2-7; 7 nucleotides line up with TRBD1. The ends lost 4 bases at V and 0 bases at J; junction bases unmatched: 9. CDR1 SEHNR and CDR2 FQNEAQ come from the germline V gene (reference sequence). The CDR3 consists of 16 residues. The CDR3 loop reads CASSSIGGRSSYEQYF. The CDR3, as DNA: TGTGCCAGCAGCTCTATAGGGGGCCGAAGCTCCTACGAGCAGTACTTC.

This chain links TRBV5-1 with TRBJ2-2; D gene ambiguous. The V end was cut by 1 base, the J end by 1 base, with 8 bases between. Germline V lookup: CDR1 SGHRS, CDR2 YFSETQ. The CDR3 has 15 residues. The CDR3 DNA reads TGCGCCAGCAGCTTGTCGCAGGTGAACACCGGGGAGCTGTTTTTT. Amino acids: CASSLSQVNTGELFF.

The rearrangement links TRBV27 to TRBJ2-1; D is perhaps TRBD2 (6 bases). The CDR3 sequence is 13 residues long. The germline V gene has CDR1 MNHEY and CDR2 SMNVEV (reference sequence). Trimming cost V 6 bases and J 6 bases, with 12 bases left between them. CDR3 sequence (DNA): TGTGCCAGCAGGCCCCGGGGGACCAATGAGCAGTTCTTC. Protein product: CASRPRGTNEQFF.

The rearrangement links TRBV18 to TRBJ2-5; perhaps D is TRBD1 or TRBD2 (7 bases each). Germline assignment: CDR1 KGHSH and CDR2 LQKENI. Trimming cost V 6 bases and J 4 bases, with 18 bases left between them. This CDR3 has 15 amino acids. The CDR3 loop reads CASSPRRGGSETQYF. CDR3 coding DNA: TGTGCCAGCTCTCCGCGCAGGGGGGGATCAGAGACCCAGTACTTC.

J is TRBJ2-5 and V is TRBV5-1; D is unresolved. Per germline, CDR1 SGHRS and CDR2 YFSETQ. The CDR3 covers 14 residues. V lost 4 bases and J 2 bases, leaving 12 bases between the germline ends. CDR3 protein: CASSLGVVQETQYF. The CDR3 coding sequence is TGCGCCAGCAGCCTCGGTGTTGTACAAGAGACCCAGTACTTC. The whole variable domain, remainder taken from reference TRBV5-1 and TRBJ2-5, is KAGVTQTPRYLIKTRGQQVTLSCSPISGHRSVSWYQQTPGQGLQFLFEYFSETQRNKGNFPGRFSGRQFSNSRSEMNVSTLELGDSALYLCASSLGVVQETQYFGPGTRLLVL.

This clone occurred once. The chain uses TRBV11-2 and TRBJ2-1; D perhaps matches TRBD2 (6 bases). The V and J ends lost 5 bases and 12 bases respectively, with 26 bases between them. CDR3 length equals 16 residues. In germline, CDR1 is SGHAT, CDR2 FQNNGV. For the CDR3, the DNA is TGTGCCAGCAGCCCCGAAGGGACTCGTAAGTGGGTGGGGCAGTTCTTC. This codes for CASSPEGTRKWVGQFF.

The chain links TRBV3-1 (or the pseudogene TRBV3-2) to TRBJ2-5, with 7 bases fitting TRBD2. The CDR3 extends over 16 amino acids. The germline V gene encodes CDR1 LGHDT and CDR2 YNNKEL (reference sequence). The trim removed 4 bases at V and 5 bases at J, leaving 13 bases unmatched. The CDR3: CASSRQGGVAQETQYF. The CDR3 DNA is TGTGCCAGCAGCCGTCAGGGAGGGGTAGCTCAGGAGACCCAGTACTTC.